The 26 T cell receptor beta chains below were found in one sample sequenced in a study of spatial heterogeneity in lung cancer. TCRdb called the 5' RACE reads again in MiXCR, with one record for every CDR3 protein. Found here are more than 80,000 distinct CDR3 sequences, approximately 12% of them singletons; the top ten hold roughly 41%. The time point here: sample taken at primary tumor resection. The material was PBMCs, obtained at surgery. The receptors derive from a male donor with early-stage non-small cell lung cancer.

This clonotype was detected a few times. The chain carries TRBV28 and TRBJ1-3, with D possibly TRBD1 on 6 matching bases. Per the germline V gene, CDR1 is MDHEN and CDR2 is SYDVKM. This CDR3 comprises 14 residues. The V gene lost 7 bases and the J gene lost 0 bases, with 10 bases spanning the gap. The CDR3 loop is CASNDRSSGNTIYF. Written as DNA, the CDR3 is TGTGCCAGCAATGACAGGAGCTCTGGAAACACCATATATTTT.

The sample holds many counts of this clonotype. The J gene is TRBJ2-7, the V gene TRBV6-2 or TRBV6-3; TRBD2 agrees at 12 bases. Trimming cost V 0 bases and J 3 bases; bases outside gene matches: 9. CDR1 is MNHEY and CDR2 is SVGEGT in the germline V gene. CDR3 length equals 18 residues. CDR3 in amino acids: CASSYSPLTSGSLYEQYF. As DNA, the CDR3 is TGTGCCAGCAGTTACTCCCCCCTGACTAGCGGGAGTCTCTACGAGCAGTACTTC.

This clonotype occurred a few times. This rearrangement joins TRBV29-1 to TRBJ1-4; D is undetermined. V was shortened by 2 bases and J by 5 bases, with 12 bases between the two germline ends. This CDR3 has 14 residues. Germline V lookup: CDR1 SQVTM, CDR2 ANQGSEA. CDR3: CSVEWPGQNEKLFF. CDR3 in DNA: TGCAGCGTTGAATGGCCTGGGCAAAATGAAAAACTGTTTTTT.

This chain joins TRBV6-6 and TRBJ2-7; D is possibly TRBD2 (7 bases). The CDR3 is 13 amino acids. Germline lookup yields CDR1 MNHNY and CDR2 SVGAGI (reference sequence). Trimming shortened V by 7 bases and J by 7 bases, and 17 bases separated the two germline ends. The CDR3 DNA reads TGTGCCAGCAATATGGGGGGGCCGAGTGAGCAGTACTTC. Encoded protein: CASNMGGPSEQYF.

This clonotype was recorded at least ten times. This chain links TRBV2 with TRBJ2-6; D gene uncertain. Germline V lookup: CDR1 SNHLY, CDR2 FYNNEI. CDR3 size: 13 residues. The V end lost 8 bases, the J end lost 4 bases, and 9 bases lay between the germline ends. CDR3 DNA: TGTGCCAGCCAGTTATTCGGGGCCAACGTCCTGACTTTC. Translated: CASQLFGANVLTF.

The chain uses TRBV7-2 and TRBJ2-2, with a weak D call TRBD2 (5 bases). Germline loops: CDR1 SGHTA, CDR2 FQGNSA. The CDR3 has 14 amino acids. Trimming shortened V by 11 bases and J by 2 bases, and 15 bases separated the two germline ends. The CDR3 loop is CAGRTETNTGELFF. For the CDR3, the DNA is TGTGCCGGACGGACTGAAACAAACACCGGGGAGCTGTTTTTT.

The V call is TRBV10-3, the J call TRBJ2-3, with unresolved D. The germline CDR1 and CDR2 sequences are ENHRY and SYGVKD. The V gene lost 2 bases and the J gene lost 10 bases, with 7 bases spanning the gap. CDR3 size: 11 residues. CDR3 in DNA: TGTGCCATCAGTGAGCGCCCAGCGCAGTATTTT. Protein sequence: CAISERPAQYF.

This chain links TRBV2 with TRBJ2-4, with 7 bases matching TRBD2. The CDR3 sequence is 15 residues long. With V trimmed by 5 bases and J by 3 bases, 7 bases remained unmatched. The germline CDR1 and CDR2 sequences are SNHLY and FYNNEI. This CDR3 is CASSLLTSVKNIQYF. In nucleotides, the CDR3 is TGTGCCAGCAGTCTACTAACTAGCGTCAAAAACATTCAGTACTTC. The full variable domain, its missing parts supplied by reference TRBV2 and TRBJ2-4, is EPEVTQTPSHQVTQMGQEVILRCVPISNHLYFYWYRQILGQKVEFLVSFYNNEISEKSEIFDDQFSVERPDGSNFTLKIRSTKLEDSAMYFCASSLLTSVKNIQYFGAGTRLSVL.

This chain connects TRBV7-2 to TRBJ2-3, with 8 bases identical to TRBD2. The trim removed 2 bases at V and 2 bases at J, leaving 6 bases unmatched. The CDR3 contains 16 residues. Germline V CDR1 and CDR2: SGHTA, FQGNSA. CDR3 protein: CASSLQGAGATDTQYF. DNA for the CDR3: TGTGCCAGCAGCTTACAGGGAGCGGGGGCCACAGATACGCAGTATTTT.

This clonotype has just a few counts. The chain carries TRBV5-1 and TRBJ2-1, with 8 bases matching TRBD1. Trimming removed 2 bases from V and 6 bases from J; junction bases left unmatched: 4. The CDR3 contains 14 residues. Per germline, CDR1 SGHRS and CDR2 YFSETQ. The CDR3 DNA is TGCGCCAGCAGCTTACCCGGGACAGGCAATGAGCAGTTCTTC. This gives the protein CASSLPGTGNEQFF.

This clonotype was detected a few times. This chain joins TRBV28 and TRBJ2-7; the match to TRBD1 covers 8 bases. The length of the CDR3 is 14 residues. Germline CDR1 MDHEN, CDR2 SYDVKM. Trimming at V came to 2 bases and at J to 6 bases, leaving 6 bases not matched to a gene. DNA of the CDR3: TGTGCCAGCAGTTTACTGCAGGGGGCGATCGAGCAGTACTTC. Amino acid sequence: CASSLLQGAIEQYF.

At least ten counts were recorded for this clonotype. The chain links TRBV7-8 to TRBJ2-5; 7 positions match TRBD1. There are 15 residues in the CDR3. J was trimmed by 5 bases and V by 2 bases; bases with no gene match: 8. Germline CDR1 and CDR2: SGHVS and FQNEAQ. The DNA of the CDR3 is TGTGCCAGCAGCTTATTTAATAGGGGGCAGGAGACCCAGTACTTC. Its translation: CASSLFNRGQETQYF. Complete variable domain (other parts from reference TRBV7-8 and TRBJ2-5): GAGVSQSPRYKVAKRGQDVALRCDPISGHVSLFWYQQALGQGPEFLTYFQNEAQLDKSGLPSDRFFAERPEGSVSTLKIQRTQQEDSAVYLCASSLFNRGQETQYFGPGTRLLVL.

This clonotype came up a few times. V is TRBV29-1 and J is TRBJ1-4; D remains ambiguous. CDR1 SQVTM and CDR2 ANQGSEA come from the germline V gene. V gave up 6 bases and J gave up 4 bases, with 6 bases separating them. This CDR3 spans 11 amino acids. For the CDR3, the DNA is TGCAGCGTGGACCATAATGAAAAACTGTTTTTT. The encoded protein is CSVDHNEKLFF.

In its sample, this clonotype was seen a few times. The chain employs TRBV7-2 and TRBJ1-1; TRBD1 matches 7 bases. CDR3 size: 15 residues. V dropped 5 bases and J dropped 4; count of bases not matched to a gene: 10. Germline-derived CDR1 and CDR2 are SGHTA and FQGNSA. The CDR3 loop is CASSPQTGSFTEAFF. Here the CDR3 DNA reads TGTGCCAGCAGCCCCCAGACAGGGTCCTTCACTGAAGCTTTCTTT.

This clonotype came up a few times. The CDR3 nucleotides are TGTGCCAGTAGTGGATTTGGGACAGGGATCTCTGGGGCCAACGTCCTGACTTTC. Amino acids: CASSGFGTGISGANVLTF. The gene calls are TRBV19 and TRBJ2-6; TRBD1 matches 9 bases. CDR3 size: 18 residues. J gave up 0 bases and V 5 bases, and 8 bases lay outside the gene matches. Per the germline V gene, CDR1 is LNHDA and CDR2 is SQIVND (reference sequence).

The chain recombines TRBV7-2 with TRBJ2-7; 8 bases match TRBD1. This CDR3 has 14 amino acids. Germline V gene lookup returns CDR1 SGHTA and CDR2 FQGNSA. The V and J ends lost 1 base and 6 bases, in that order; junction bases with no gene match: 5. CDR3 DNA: TGTGCCAGCAGCTTAGAGGCTCAGGGGGCCGAGCAGTACTTC. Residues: CASSLEAQGAEQYF.

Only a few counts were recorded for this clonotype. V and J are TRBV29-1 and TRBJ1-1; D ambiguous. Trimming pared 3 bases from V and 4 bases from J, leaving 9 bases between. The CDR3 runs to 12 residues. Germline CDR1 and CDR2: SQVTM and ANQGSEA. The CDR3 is CSVDWGGTEAFF. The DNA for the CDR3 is TGCAGCGTTGACTGGGGTGGCACTGAAGCTTTCTTT.

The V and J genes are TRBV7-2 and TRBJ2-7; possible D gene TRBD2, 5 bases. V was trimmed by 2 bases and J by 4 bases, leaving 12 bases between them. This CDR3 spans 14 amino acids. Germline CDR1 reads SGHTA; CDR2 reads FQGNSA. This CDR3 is CASSLPGGYYEQYF. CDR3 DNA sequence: TGTGCCAGCAGCTTACCGGGCGGGTATTACGAGCAGTACTTC. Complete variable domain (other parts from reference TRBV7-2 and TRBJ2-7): GAGVSQSPSNKVTEKGKDVELRCDPISGHTALYWYRQSLGQGLEFLIYFQGNSAPDKSGLPSDRFSAERTGGSVSTLTIQRTQQEDSAVYLCASSLPGGYYEQYFGPGTRLTVT.

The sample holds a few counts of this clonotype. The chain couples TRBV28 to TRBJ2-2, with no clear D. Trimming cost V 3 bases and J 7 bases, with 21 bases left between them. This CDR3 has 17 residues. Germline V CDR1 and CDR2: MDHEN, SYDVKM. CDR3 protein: CASSLVGNRATDGELFF. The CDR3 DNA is TGTGCCAGCAGTTTGGTAGGGAATAGGGCCACAGACGGGGAGCTGTTTTTT.

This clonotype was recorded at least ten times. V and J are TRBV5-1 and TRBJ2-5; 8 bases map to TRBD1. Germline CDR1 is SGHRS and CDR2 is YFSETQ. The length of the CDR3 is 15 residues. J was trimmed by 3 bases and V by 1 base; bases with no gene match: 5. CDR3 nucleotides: TGCGCCAGCAGCTTGCAGGGGACAGGCGAAGAGACCCAGTACTTC. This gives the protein CASSLQGTGEETQYF.

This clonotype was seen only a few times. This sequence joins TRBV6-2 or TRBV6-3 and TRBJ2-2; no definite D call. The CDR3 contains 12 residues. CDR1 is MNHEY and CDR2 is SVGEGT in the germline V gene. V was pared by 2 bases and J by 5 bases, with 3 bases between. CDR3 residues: CASSYATGELFF. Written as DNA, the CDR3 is TGTGCCAGCAGTTACGCTACCGGGGAGCTGTTTTTT.

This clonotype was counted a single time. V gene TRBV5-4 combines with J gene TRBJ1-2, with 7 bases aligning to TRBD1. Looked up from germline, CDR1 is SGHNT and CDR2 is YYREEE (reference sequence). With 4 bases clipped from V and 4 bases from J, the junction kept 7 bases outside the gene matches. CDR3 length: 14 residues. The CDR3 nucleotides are TGTGCCAGCAGCGTAAAGGGACAGACCTATGGCTACACCTTC. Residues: CASSVKGQTYGYTF.

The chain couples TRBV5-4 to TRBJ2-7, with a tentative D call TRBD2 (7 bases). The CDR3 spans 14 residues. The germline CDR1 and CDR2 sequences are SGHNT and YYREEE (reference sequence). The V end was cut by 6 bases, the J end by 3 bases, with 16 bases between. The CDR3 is CASTSGGGGYEQYF. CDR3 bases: TGTGCCAGCACTTCTGGGGGAGGGGGCTACGAGCAGTACTTC.

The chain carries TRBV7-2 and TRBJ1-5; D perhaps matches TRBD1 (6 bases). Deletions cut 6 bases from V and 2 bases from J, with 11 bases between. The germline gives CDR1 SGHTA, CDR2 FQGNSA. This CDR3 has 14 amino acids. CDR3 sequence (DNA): TGTGCCAGCAGTCAGGGGTTCGGCAATCAGCCCCAGCATTTT. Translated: CASSQGFGNQPQHF.

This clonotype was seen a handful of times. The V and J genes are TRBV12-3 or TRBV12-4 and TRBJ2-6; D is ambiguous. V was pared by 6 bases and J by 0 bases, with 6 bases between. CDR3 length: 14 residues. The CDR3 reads CASRRDSGANVLTF. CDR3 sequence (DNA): TGTGCCAGCAGGCGAGACTCTGGGGCCAACGTCCTGACTTTC.

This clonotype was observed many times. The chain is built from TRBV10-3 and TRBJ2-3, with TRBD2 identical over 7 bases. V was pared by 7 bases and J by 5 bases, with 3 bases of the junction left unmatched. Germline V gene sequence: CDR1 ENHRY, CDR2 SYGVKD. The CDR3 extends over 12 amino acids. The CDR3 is CAIKPGGDTQYF. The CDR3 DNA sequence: TGTGCCATCAAGCCGGGGGGAGATACGCAGTATTTT.